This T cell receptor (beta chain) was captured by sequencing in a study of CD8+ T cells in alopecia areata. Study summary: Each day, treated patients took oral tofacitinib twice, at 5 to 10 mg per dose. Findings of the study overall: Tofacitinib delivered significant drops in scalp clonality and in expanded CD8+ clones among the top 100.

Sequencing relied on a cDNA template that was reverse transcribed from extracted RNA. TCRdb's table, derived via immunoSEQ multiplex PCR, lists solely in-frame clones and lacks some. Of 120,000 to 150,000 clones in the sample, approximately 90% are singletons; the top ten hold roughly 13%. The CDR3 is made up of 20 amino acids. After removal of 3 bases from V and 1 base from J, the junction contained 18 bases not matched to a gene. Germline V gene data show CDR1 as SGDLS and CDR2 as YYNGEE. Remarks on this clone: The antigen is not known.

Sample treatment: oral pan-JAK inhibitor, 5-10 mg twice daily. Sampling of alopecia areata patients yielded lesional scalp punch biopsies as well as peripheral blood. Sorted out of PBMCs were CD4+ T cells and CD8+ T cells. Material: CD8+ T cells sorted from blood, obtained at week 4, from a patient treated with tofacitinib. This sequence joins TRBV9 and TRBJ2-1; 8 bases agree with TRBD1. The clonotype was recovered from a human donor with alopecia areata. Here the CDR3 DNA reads TGTGCCAGCAGCGCCCCATCCGGGACAGGTCCGTATTTGTCCTACAATGAGCAGTTCTTC. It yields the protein CASSAPSGTGPYLSYNEQFF.